The 15 T cell receptor beta chains in this list originate from one sample, sequenced in a study of blood T cells in healthy people across ages. Sample-barcoded 5' priming and a J-beta primer mix drove a second PCR of 7 to 11 cycles. TCRdb reprocessed the 5' RACE reads via MiXCR and lists one record per CDR3 protein. In the table there are roughly 680,000 distinct CDR3 sequences, around 45% of which are singletons. The sequencing input was blood. The receptors derive from an older woman in good health.

V gene TRBV25-1 combines with J gene TRBJ2-2; D is possibly TRBD2 (5 bases). CDR1 and CDR2 from the germline V gene are MGHDK and SYGVNS. V lost 11 bases to trimming and J lost 13 bases, with 17 bases between them. The CDR3 runs 11 residues. The CDR3 nucleotides read TGTGCCGGCCGCGGAACCCGGGGGCTGTTTTTT. Residues: CAGRGTRGLFF.

The rearrangement joins TRBV7-2 to TRBJ2-5, with TRBD2 as a possible D gene (5 bases). Between the trimmed V and J ends, which lost 2 bases and 3 bases, there was a span of 13 bases. In germline, CDR1 is SGHTA, CDR2 FQGNSA. The CDR3 covers 15 residues. The CDR3 sequence is CASSLFWTVEETQYF. The CDR3 nucleotides are TGTGCCAGCAGCTTATTCTGGACTGTAGAAGAGACCCAGTACTTC.

The chain uses TRBV5-5 and TRBJ2-1; D is unclear. Germline values: CDR1 SGHKS, CDR2 YYEKEE (reference sequence). V gave up 4 bases and J gave up 0 bases, with 17 bases separating them. The CDR3 runs 17 residues. In DNA, the CDR3 is TGTGCCAGCAGCCCTATATGGTCCTTTTTCTCCTACAATGAGCAGTTCTTC. Amino acid sequence: CASSPIWSFFSYNEQFF.

CDR3 nucleotide sequence: TGTACCAGCAGCTTACTGGCAGGCTATGGCTACACCTTC. Its protein is CTSSLLAGYGYTF. The chain uses TRBV7-2 and TRBJ1-2; no clear D. V was pared by 2 bases and J by 4 bases, with 8 bases between. The CDR3 sequence is 13 residues long. Germline V gives CDR1 SGHTA, CDR2 FQGNSA.

This clonotype was seen a few times. V and J are TRBV5-1 and TRBJ2-4; 14 positions match TRBD2. The J call may be faulty, since TRBJ2-7 better matches the DNA end. This CDR3 is 15 amino acids long. Germline CDR1 reads SGHRS; CDR2 reads YFSETQ. CDR3 DNA: TGCGCCAGCAGCCCGCTGACTAGCGGGAGGGACGAGCAGTACTTC. Its protein is CASSPLTSGRDEQYF.

The chain joins TRBV29-1 to TRBJ2-3; 9 bases match TRBD2. CDR1 and CDR2 (germline): SQVTM, ANQGSEA. The CDR3 runs to 13 residues. Trimming took 4 bases from V and 5 from J; bases not matched to a gene: 4. CDR3: CSVGGRALDTQYF. CDR3 DNA sequence: TGCAGCGTTGGCGGGAGGGCCTTAGATACGCAGTATTTT.

This clonotype has a single count. The chain joins TRBV10-3 to TRBJ2-4; 7 nucleotides agree with TRBD1. CDR3 length: 16 residues. The germline V gene has CDR1 ENHRY and CDR2 SYGVKD. The junction had 9 bases not matched to a gene; V was cut back by 0 bases and J by 7 bases. This chain's CDR3 is CAISESPGGRSNIQYF. Here the CDR3 DNA reads TGTGCCATCAGTGAGTCGCCAGGGGGTAGAAGCAACATTCAGTACTTC.

This clonotype was found once. The chain's CDR3 is CASSPTGGDWETQYF. The DNA of the CDR3 is TGTGCCAGCAGCCCCACCGGGGGAGACTGGGAGACCCAGTACTTC. The chain is built from TRBV7-3 and TRBJ2-5; possible D gene TRBD2, 6 bases. V was shortened by 5 bases and J by 5 bases, with 18 bases between the two germline ends. Germline loops: CDR1 SGHTA, CDR2 FQGTGA. There are 15 residues in the CDR3.

This sequence joins TRBV9 and TRBJ2-1; unclear D gene. Trimming left V 1 base short and J 0 bases short, with 8 bases between. Germline loops: CDR1 SGDLS, CDR2 YYNGEE. This CDR3 contains 15 residues. CDR3 coding DNA: TGTGCCAGCAGCGTACTGACTGCCTCCTACAATGAGCAGTTCTTC. Amino acids: CASSVLTASYNEQFF.

As DNA, the CDR3 is TGTGCCAGCAACTTAGCGGGAGGGTCCTACGAGCAGTACTTC. It specifies CASNLAGGSYEQYF. The chain is built from TRBV28 and TRBJ2-7, with TRBD2 matching 11 bases. Trimming took 7 bases from V and 1 from J; bases not matched to a gene: 3. Looked up from germline, CDR1 is MDHEN and CDR2 is SYDVKM. This CDR3 has 14 residues.

In its sample, this clonotype was seen a few times. This chain connects TRBV28 to TRBJ2-1; 7 nucleotides agree with TRBD1. The CDR3 covers 15 residues. Germline loops: CDR1 MDHEN, CDR2 SYDVKM. V gave up 3 bases and J gave up 2 bases; unmatched junction bases: 4. The CDR3 spells CASSLNRGTYNEQFF. In DNA, the CDR3 is TGTGCCAGCAGTTTGAACAGGGGAACCTACAATGAGCAGTTCTTC.

This clonotype was detected a few times. The chain employs TRBV10-3 and TRBJ2-3; D may match TRBD1 or TRBD2 (5 bases each). This CDR3 contains 16 residues. Trimming cost V 6 bases and J 8 bases, with 24 bases left between them. The germline gives CDR1 ENHRY, CDR2 SYGVKD. The CDR3 region is CAISRDRDQGLGTQYF. The CDR3, as DNA: TGTGCCATCAGCCGAGACCGGGACCAAGGACTTGGTACGCAGTATTTT.

V is TRBV5-5 and J is TRBJ2-5, with 10 bases aligning to TRBD2. The end of the DNA aligns better with TRBJ2-7, so the J call may be wrong. The CDR3 has 16 residues. Germline values: CDR1 SGHKS, CDR2 YYEKEE (reference sequence). The CDR3 DNA sequence: TGTGCCAGCAGCCTGGGGGCTAGCGGGAGTGTCTACGAGCAGTACTTC. Its translation: CASSLGASGSVYEQYF.

V gene TRBV6-2 or TRBV6-3 combines with J gene TRBJ2-1, with TRBD2 matching 7 bases. This CDR3 spans 15 amino acids. Germline CDR1 and CDR2: MNHEY and SVGEGT. Unmatched junction bases numbered 7, after V lost 6 bases and J lost 2 bases. For the CDR3, the DNA is TGTGCCAGCAGCCAACTAGCGACCCCCTACAATGAGCAGTTCTTC. Amino acid sequence: CASSQLATPYNEQFF.

The rearrangement uses TRBV4-2 and TRBJ2-3, with TRBD2 identical over 7 bases. Per the germline V gene, CDR1 is LGHNA and CDR2 is YNFKEQ. This CDR3 contains 17 residues. The trim removed 0 bases at V and 0 bases at J, leaving 6 bases unmatched. The CDR3, as DNA: TGTGCCAGCAGCCAAGATTTAGCGGGCTCTAGCACAGATACGCAGTATTTT. Translation: CASSQDLAGSSTDTQYF.